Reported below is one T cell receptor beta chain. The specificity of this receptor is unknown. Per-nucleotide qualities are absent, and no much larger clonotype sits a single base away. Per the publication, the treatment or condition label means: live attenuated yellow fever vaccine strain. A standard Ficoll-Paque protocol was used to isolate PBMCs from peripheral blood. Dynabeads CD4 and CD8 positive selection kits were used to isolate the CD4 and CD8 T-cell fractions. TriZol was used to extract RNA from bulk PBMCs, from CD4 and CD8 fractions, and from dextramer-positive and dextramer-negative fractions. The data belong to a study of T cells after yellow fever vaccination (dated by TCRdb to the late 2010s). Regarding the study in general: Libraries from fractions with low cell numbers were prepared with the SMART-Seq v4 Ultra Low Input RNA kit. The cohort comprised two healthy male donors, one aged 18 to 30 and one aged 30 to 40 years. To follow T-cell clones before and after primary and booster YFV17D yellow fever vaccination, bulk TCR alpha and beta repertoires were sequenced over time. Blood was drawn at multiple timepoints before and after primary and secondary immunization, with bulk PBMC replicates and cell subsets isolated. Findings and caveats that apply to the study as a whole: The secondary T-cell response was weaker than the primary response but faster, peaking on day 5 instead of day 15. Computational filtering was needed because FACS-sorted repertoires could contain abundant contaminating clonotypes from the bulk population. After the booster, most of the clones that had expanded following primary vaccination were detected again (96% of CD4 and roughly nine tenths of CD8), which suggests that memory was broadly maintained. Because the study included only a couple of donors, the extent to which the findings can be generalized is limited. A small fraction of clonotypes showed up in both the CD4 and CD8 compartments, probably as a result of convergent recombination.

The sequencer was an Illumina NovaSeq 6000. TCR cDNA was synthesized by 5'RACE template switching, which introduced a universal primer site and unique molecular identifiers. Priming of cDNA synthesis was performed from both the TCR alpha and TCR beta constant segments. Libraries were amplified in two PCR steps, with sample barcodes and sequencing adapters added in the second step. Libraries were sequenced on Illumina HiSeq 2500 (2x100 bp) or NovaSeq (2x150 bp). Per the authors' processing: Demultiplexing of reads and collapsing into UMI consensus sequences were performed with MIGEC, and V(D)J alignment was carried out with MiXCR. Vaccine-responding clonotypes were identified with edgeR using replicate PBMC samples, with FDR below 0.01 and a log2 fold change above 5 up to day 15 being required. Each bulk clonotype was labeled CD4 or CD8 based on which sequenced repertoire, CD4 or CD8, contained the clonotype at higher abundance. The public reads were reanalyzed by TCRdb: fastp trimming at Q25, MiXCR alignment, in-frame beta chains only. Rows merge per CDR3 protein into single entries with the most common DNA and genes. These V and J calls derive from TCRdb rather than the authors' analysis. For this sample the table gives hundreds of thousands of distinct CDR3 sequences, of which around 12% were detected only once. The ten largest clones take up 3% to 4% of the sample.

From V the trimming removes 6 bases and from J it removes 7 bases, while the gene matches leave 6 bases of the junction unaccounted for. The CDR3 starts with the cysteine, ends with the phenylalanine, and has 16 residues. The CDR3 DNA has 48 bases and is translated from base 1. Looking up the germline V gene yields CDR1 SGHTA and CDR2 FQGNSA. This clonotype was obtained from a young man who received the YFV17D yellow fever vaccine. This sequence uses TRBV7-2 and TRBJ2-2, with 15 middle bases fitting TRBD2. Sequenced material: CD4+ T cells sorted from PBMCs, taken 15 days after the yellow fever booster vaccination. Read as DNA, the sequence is TGTGCCAGCAGAAGGACTAGCGGGGGGGCAAACGGGGAGCTGTTTTTT. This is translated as CASRRTSGGANGELFF.